Below, one T cell receptor (beta chain) is given with its context. Its antigen remains unknown. The CDR3 goes on 3 residues after the read ends, and that part is filled in from the germline J gene. This record comes from a study of T cells in women clearing cervical HPV infection. Background on the study: No precancer developed; the control's incident HPV16 infection cleared within 12 months. Study observations and caveats: Associations may precede or follow infection; HPV-specific or memory T cells were not isolated.

The CDR3 is 12 amino acids. V was clipped by 1 base and J by 6 bases, with 7 bases between them. Repertoires were generated with immunoSEQ multiplex PCR, while TCRdb's copy carries only in-frame clones and drops some. Found here are tens of thousands of clones; the top ten clones hold around 16%. Material for sequencing was blood buffy coat. The origin of this receptor is a woman aged 18-70 years with a cervical HPV16 infection that either progressed to CIN3+ or cleared (not recorded which). The rearrangement joins TRBV12-3 or TRBV12-4 to TRBJ2-7; a possible D gene is TRBD1 (6 bases). The CDR3 DNA, read in part, is TGTGCCAGCAGTTTAGAAGGGGGCGAG. Amino acids: CASSLEGGE. The whole CDR3 protein reads CASSLEGGEQYF.